The T cell receptor (beta chain) under discussion was sequenced for a study of OX40 agonist ivuxolimab in advanced cancers. General study results and limits: Blood T cells, both CD4+ and CD8+, expanded clonally by week 6 at 0.1 to 3.0 mg/kg. The specificity for antigen of the expanded peripheral T cells was not determined.

Assay: immunoSEQ multiplex PCR; the TCRdb copy retains only in-frame clones and omits some. Altogether fewer than 90,000 clones are present, roughly 84% being singletons, with the ten largest covering approximately 0.26%. Details on this clone: Its matching antigen is unknown.

CDR3 length equals 15 residues. Per germline, CDR1 LNHDA and CDR2 SQIVND (reference sequence). The V gene lost 9 bases and the J gene lost 4 bases, with 19 bases spanning the gap. This chain joins TRBV19 and TRBJ1-5; possible D gene TRBD1, 5 bases. Sequences were derived from CD4+ or CD8+ T cells sorted from blood, sampled in a trial of the OX40 agonist ivuxolimab. The clonotype comes from an adult with an advanced solid tumor such as melanoma, head and neck, liver or kidney cancer. CDR3 residues: CASLRGREGNQPQHF. The CDR3 DNA reads TGTGCCAGCTTAAGAGGCAGGGAGGGAAATCAGCCCCAGCATTTT. Using reference TRBV19 and TRBJ1-5 for the parts outside the CDR3, the full variable domain is DGGITQSPKYLFRKEGQNVTLSCEQNLNHDAMYWYRQDPGQGLRLIYYSQIVNDFQKGDIAEGYSVSREKKESFPLTVTSAQKNPTAFYLCASLRGREGNQPQHFGDGTRLSIL.